The 11 T cell receptor beta chains in this list originate from one sample, sequenced in a study of OX40 agonist ivuxolimab in advanced cancers. Profiling relied on immunoSEQ multiplex PCR, and the TCRdb table lists in-frame clones only, not all of them. The sample lists approximately 94,000 clones, 90% to 95% occurring once. Material: CD4+ or CD8+ T cells sorted from blood, obtained in a trial of the OX40 agonist ivuxolimab. The source of these receptors is an adult with an advanced solid tumor such as melanoma, head and neck, liver or kidney cancer.

The chain uses TRBV4-3 and TRBJ2-3, with 7 bases lining up with TRBD2. Germline CDR1 LGHNA, CDR2 YSLEER. This CDR3 comprises 16 residues. Trimming at V came to 2 bases and at J to 1 base, leaving 6 bases not matched to a gene. The CDR3 nucleotides are TGCGCCAGCAGCCAACTAGGCGGGAGTGGCACAGATACGCAGTATTTT. This sequence encodes CASSQLGGSGTDTQYF.

This clone was detected only a few times. The rearrangement joins TRBV4-1 to TRBJ2-6, with D tentatively TRBD1 (5 bases). The CDR3 contains 16 residues. Trimming removed 3 bases at V and 0 bases at J, with 9 bases between. Germline values: CDR1 MGHRA, CDR2 YSYEKL. The DNA for the CDR3 is TGCGCCAGCAGCCAGGCAACAGGCTCTGGGGCCAACGTCCTGACTTTC. It encodes CASSQATGSGANVLTF.

The chain links TRBV21-1 to TRBJ2-5; no DNA check was done on the table's D call, TRBD1. TRBV21-1 is tagged as a pseudogene. The CDR3 sequence is 15 residues long. CDR3 in DNA: TGTGCCAGCAGTAACCCGGGACAGCCGTGGGAGACCCAGTACTTC. It is translated as CASSNPGQPWETQYF.

This rearrangement joins TRBV15 to TRBJ1-2, with 9 bases lining up with TRBD1. This CDR3 contains 16 residues. Germline CDR1 LNHNV, CDR2 YYDKDF (reference sequence). V shed 1 base, J shed 5 bases, and the junction held 8 bases outside the gene matches. The CDR3 coding sequence is TGTGCCACCAGCAGAGGTGGAACAGGGGGCTGGTATGGCTACACCTTC. It codes for CATSRGGTGGWYGYTF.

This chain joins TRBV30 and TRBJ1-1; D remains unclear. Germline CDR1 GTSNPN, CDR2 SVGIG (reference sequence). V lost 5 bases and J 6 bases, leaving 16 bases between the germline ends. The CDR3 runs to 13 residues. The chain's CDR3 is CAWDSRAEAEAFF. CDR3 coding DNA: TGTGCCTGGGACTCTAGGGCAGAAGCTGAAGCTTTCTTT. The variable domain in full, with the rest retrieved from reference TRBV30 and TRBJ1-1, is SQTIHQWPATLVQPVGSPLSLECTVEGTSNPNLYWYRQAAGRGLQLLFYSVGIGQISSEVPQNLSASRPQDRQFILSSKKLLLSDSGFYLCAWDSRAEAEAFFGQGTRLTVV.

V gene TRBV19 combines with J gene TRBJ2-7, with D perhaps TRBD2 (6 bases). Trimming shortened V by 1 base and J by 3 bases, and 7 bases separated the two germline ends. CDR1 and CDR2 (germline): LNHDA, SQIVND (reference sequence). This CDR3 contains 13 residues. Here the CDR3 reads CASSIVGSYEQYF. CDR3 sequence (DNA): TGTGCCAGTAGTATAGTCGGGAGCTACGAGCAGTACTTC.

This chain uses TRBV7-2 with TRBJ1-1; no reliable D call. There are 12 residues in the CDR3. CDR1 and CDR2 (germline): SGHTA, FQGNSA. Trimming removed 3 bases at V and 7 bases at J, with 9 bases between. CDR3 loop: CASSFRPHEAFF. In DNA, the CDR3 is TGTGCCAGCAGCTTCAGACCGCATGAAGCTTTCTTT.

This chain uses TRBV4-3 with TRBJ2-7; TRBD1 agrees at 7 bases. The V and J ends lost 3 bases and 0 bases, in that order; junction bases with no gene match: 8. Per germline, CDR1 LGHNA and CDR2 YSLEER. The CDR3 is made up of 16 amino acids. CDR3 nucleotides: TGCGCCAGCAGCCATTCGGACAGGTCCTTCTCCTACGAGCAGTACTTC. It yields the protein CASSHSDRSFSYEQYF.

Points on this clone: The junction departs from germline at one end; a sequencing error may be responsible. The CDR3 coding sequence is TGTGCCACCAGTTACGGGGGTGGCTACACCTTC. Translation: CATSYGGGYTF. The V gene is TRBV6-1, the J gene TRBJ1-2, with TRBD1 as a possible D gene (5 bases). The germline CDR1 and CDR2 sequences are MNHNS and SASEGT. The CDR3 runs 11 residues.

The chain recombines TRBV19 with TRBJ2-2; D remains ambiguous. With 3 bases removed from V and 5 bases from J, the gap between germline ends came to 10 bases. The length of the CDR3 is 14 residues. From germline, CDR1 is LNHDA and CDR2 SQIVND (reference sequence). CDR3 loop: CASSIRKDTGELFF. The CDR3 DNA reads as TGTGCCAGTAGTATTAGGAAGGATACCGGGGAGCTGTTTTTT.

This clone was picked up one time. The rearrangement uses TRBV4-1 and TRBJ2-7, with 7 bases fitting TRBD1. The CDR3 contains 15 residues. CDR1 is MGHRA, CDR2 YSYEKL, per germline. Losses at the gene ends were 1 base for V and 9 bases for J; bases not matched to a gene: 12. CDR3 DNA sequence: TGCGCCAGCAGCCAAGTAGGGGACAGCAGTAGTCGGCAGTACTTC. Encoded protein: CASSQVGDSSSRQYF.